These T cell receptor beta chains were read from a single sample in a study of blood T cell repertoires in COVID-19. The data were produced by immunoSEQ multiplex PCR, yet TCRdb's version contains in-frame clones alone and is incomplete. The table shows about 270,000 clones, with approximately 91% occurring only once. Input material: PBMCs or T cells enriched from blood (not recorded which). Receptor source: a woman in her thirties or forties with acute COVID-19. The CDR3 runs from the conserved cysteine through the conserved F or W. D genes are given only for firm matches. Size is stated for part of the rows, as once, few or many counts, or as a class when the clone is expanded.

d_call: .; clone_size: .; j_call: TRBJ1-5; v_call: TRBV30; cdr3_aa: CAWGIDSNQPQHF; cdr3_nt: TGTGCCTGGGGGATAGATAGCAATCAGCCCCAGCATTTT
d_call: TRBD2; clone_size: .; j_call: TRBJ2-7; v_call: TRBV7-2; cdr3_aa: CASRLLGLAGDGNYEQYF; cdr3_nt: TGTGCCAGCAGGCTACTGGGACTAGCGGGAGATGGTAACTACGAGCAGTACTTC
d_call: .; clone_size: .; j_call: TRBJ2-1; v_call: TRBV6-1; cdr3_aa: CASSKGGGTSRREQFF; cdr3_nt: TGTGCCAGCAGTAAAGGGGGGGGAACATCCCGCAGGGAGCAGTTCTTC
d_call: .; clone_size: .; j_call: TRBJ2-1; v_call: TRBV29-1; cdr3_aa: CSSITYNEQFF; cdr3_nt: TGCAGCTCAATCACATACAATGAGCAGTTCTTC
d_call: .; clone_size: .; j_call: TRBJ2-1; v_call: TRBV7-2; cdr3_aa: CASSPSSGVSYNEQFF; cdr3_nt: TGTGCCAGCAGCCCTTCCTCAGGGGTTTCCTACAATGAGCAGTTCTTC
d_call: .; clone_size: .; j_call: TRBJ2-5; v_call: TRBV9; cdr3_aa: CASSPGTSPWETQYF; cdr3_nt: TGTGCCAGCAGCCCCGGGACTTCCCCGTGGGAGACCCAGTACTTC
d_call: TRBD1; clone_size: .; j_call: TRBJ1-1; v_call: TRBV28; cdr3_aa: CASDGDGTGNTEAFF; cdr3_nt: TGTGCCAGCGACGGAGACGGGACAGGGAACACTGAAGCTTTCTTT
d_call: TRBD1; clone_size: once; j_call: TRBJ2-6; v_call: TRBV19; cdr3_aa: CASTGTGLVSGANVLTF; cdr3_nt: TGTGCCAGTACCGGGACAGGGCTCGTCTCTGGGGCCAACGTCCTGACTTTC
d_call: .; clone_size: .; j_call: TRBJ1-4; v_call: TRBV7-2; cdr3_aa: CASSSGVSDEKLFF; cdr3_nt: TGTGCCAGCAGCTCAGGGGTGTCTGATGAAAAACTGTTTTTT
d_call: TRBD2; clone_size: .; j_call: TRBJ2-1; v_call: TRBV3-1/TRBV3-2; cdr3_aa: CASSQGTSGAGGHNEQFF; cdr3_nt: TGTGCCAGCAGCCAGGGGACTAGCGGGGCCGGGGGACACAATGAGCAGTTCTTC
d_call: .; clone_size: .; j_call: TRBJ1-2; v_call: TRBV30; cdr3_aa: CAWSPTTNGYGYTF; cdr3_nt: TGTGCCTGGAGCCCCACAACGAATGGCTATGGCTACACCTTC
d_call: TRBD1; clone_size: .; j_call: TRBJ1-2; v_call: TRBV28; cdr3_aa: CASSTGVNYGYTF; cdr3_nt: TGTGCCAGCAGTACAGGGGTTAACTATGGCTACACCTTC
d_call: .; clone_size: once; j_call: TRBJ1-2; v_call: TRBV7-2; cdr3_aa: CASSSGGGVPNYGYTF; cdr3_nt: TGTGCCAGCAGCTCAGGAGGTGGAGTCCCCAACTATGGCTACACCTTC
d_call: .; clone_size: .; j_call: TRBJ2-5; v_call: TRBV4-1; cdr3_aa: CASSQDSTSRAETQYF; cdr3_nt: TGCGCCAGCAGCCAAGATAGTACTAGCCGGGCAGAGACCCAGTACTTC
d_call: .; clone_size: once; j_call: TRBJ2-2; v_call: TRBV21-1; cdr3_aa: CASSNWPAGGPPNTGELFF; cdr3_nt: TGTGCCAGCAGCAACTGGCCAGCGGGAGGGCCCCCGAACACCGGGGAGCTGTTTTTT